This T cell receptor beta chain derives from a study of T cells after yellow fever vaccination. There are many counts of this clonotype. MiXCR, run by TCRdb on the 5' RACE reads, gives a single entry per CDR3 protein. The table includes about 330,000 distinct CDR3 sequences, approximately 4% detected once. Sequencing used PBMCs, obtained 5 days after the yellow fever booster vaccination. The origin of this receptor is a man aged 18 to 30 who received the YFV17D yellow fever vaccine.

The CDR3 coding sequence is TGTGCCAGCAGCCCCTTTCAGGAGACCCAGTACTTC. It specifies CASSPFQETQYF. This chain connects TRBV7-2 to TRBJ2-5; D not resolved. The germline V and J ends were trimmed by 5 bases and 5 bases, with 9 bases remaining between them. Germline CDR1 and CDR2: SGHTA and FQGNSA. The CDR3 totals 12 residues.